This TCR beta chain was profiled in a study of T-cell reconstitution after alpha-beta-depleted transplantation in children. Findings and limits, study-wide: T-cell numbers and diversity one year post-transplant derived largely from freshly generated T cells. After transplant, high TCRbeta diversity at day 60 in some patients arose from surviving recipient T cells and thymic progenitors.

This clonotype occurred a few times. No antigen is known for it. This sample's TCRbeta library carried unique molecular identifier barcodes. TCRdb used MiXCR to reprocess the PCR reads, holding one entry per CDR3 protein. Seen here are approximately 520,000 distinct CDR3 sequences, about 10% observed once, and the top ten hold 14%. Trimming left V 0 bases short and J 3 bases short, with 12 bases between. Germline V gene data show CDR1 as SGHDT and CDR2 as YYEEEE. The CDR3 is made up of 16 amino acids. J is TRBJ2-2 and V is TRBV5-6; D is ambiguous. The receptor was isolated from a female patient aged 2-15 years who had a stem cell transplant for aplastic anemia, so the T cells may come from the graft donor. Sequenced material: PBMCs, mostly from graft donor cells, taken 180 days after TCRalphabeta/CD19-depleted stem cell transplant. The CDR3 DNA reads as TGTGCCAGCAGCTTGGTCCGTTATTCCTACACCGGGGAGCTGTTTTTT. Translation gives CASSLVRYSYTGELFF.